This TCR beta chain was retrieved from a study of blood T cell repertoires in COVID-19. Study-wide context: Whether acute or convalescent, the COVID-19 samples came from the United States, Italy and Spain.

Source study methods: Amplification of reference gene primers provided the estimated nucleated cell counts. TCRdb's table, derived via immunoSEQ multiplex PCR, lists solely in-frame clones and lacks some. V and J calls and clone size come straight from that table; D and trimming were deduced from the DNA. The table has around 200,000 clones, approximately 79% seen once. Germline assignment: CDR1 MGHRA and CDR2 YSYEKL. The CDR3 has 15 amino acids. With 1 base removed from V and 3 bases from J, the gap between germline ends came to 13 bases. Sequencing was carried out using peripheral blood. The gene calls are TRBV4-1 and TRBJ2-7; a possible D gene is TRBD1 (6 bases). The source is a human donor in a cohort sampled during active COVID-19. The CDR3 DNA reads as TGCGCCAGCAGCCAAGTCGGCAGGGGAGTCTACGAGCAGTACTTC. Translation: CASSQVGRGVYEQYF.